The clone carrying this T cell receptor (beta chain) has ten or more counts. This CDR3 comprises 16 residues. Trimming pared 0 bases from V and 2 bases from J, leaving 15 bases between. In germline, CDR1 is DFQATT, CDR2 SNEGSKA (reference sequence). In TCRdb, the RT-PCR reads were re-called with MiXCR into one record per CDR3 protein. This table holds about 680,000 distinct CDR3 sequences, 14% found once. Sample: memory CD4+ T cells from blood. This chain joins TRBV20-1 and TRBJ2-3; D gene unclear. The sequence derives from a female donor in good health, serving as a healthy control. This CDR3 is CSARDRQAVFTDTQYF. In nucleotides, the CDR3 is TGCAGTGCTAGAGATCGCCAGGCAGTGTTCACAGATACGCAGTATTTT.